A single sample gave rise to the 10 T cell receptor beta chains below, sequenced in a study of cytomegalovirus exposure and HLA in healthy donors. PCR amplification relied on 60 Vbeta primers (plus 13 Jbeta primers). Assay used: immunoSEQ multiplex PCR; TCRdb lists only in-frame clones, some missing. The sample has more than 130,000 clones; 55% to 80% are singletons. The sequencing input was PBMCs. The origin of the receptors is a human donor in good health.

V gene TRBV19 combines with J gene TRBJ1-5; 9 bases are shared with TRBD1. The V segment lost 7 bases and the J segment 4 bases; nucleotides outside the gene matches: 8. Looked up from germline, CDR1 is LNHDA and CDR2 is SQIVND (reference sequence). This CDR3 has 15 residues. The CDR3 is CASKRDRAKNQPQHF. The CDR3 DNA is TGTGCCAGTAAAAGGGACAGGGCAAAAAATCAGCCCCAGCATTTT.

The chain recombines TRBV6-1 with TRBJ1-2, with 8 nucleotides matching TRBD1. The CDR3 totals 14 residues. CDR1 MNHNS and CDR2 SASEGT come from the germline V gene. V was pared by 4 bases and J by 7 bases, with 8 bases of the junction left unmatched. This CDR3 is CASSARTGLVGYTF. DNA for the CDR3: TGTGCCAGCAGTGCCCGGACAGGGTTGGTTGGCTACACCTTC.

The chain combines TRBV5-1 with TRBJ1-1; tentatively, D is TRBD1 (5 bases). CDR3 length: 14 residues. V was cut by 4 bases and J by 0 bases, with 10 bases left in between. Germline V gives CDR1 SGHRS, CDR2 YFSETQ. CDR3 loop: CASSPRAMNTEAFF. CDR3 nucleotides: TGCGCCAGCAGCCCCAGGGCTATGAACACTGAAGCTTTCTTT.

This chain links TRBV6-5 with TRBJ2-1; possibly TRBD2 for D (5 bases). CDR1 MNHEY and CDR2 SVGAGI come from the germline V gene. CDR3 length: 14 residues. The germline V and J ends were trimmed by 5 bases and 0 bases, with 8 bases remaining between them. CDR3 sequence (DNA): TGTGCCAGCAGTATGACTACCTCCTACAATGAGCAGTTCTTC. Its translation is CASSMTTSYNEQFF.

The chain combines TRBV4-1 with TRBJ2-5; D is unclear. The ends were cut back, 4 bases at V and 5 bases at J, with 11 bases in the middle. Looked up from germline, CDR1 is MGHRA and CDR2 is YSYEKL. The CDR3 runs 13 residues. CDR3 region: CASSLRRSETQYF. The CDR3 DNA reads TGCGCCAGCAGCCTACGTAGATCGGAGACCCAGTACTTC.

This clone is a singleton in its sample. The chain's CDR3 is CASSLVDRGQETQYF. Written as DNA, the CDR3 is TGTGCCAGCAGCTTAGTGGACAGGGGTCAGGAGACCCAGTACTTC. The chain is built from TRBV11-1 and TRBJ2-5; 9 bases are shared with TRBD1. The CDR3 is made up of 15 amino acids. V shed 1 base, J shed 5 bases, and the junction held 5 bases outside the gene matches. Germline CDR1 reads SGHAT; CDR2 reads FQDESV (reference sequence).

This clone was found once. The chain combines TRBV25-1 with TRBJ1-2; 9 bases are a match to TRBD1. The J segment lost 8 bases and the V segment lost 7 bases, leaving 8 bases of the junction unmatched. The CDR3 is 13 amino acids. The germline CDR1 and CDR2 sequences are MGHDK and SYGVNS. The CDR3 DNA is TGTGCCAGCACCCAACAGGGGGCCTGGGGCTACACCTTC. Its protein product is CASTQQGAWGYTF.

This clone showed up just once. In DNA, the CDR3 is TGTGCCAGCTCTCCTAGCGGGATGAACACCGGGGAGCTGTTTTTT. It specifies CASSPSGMNTGELFF. V gene TRBV18 combines with J gene TRBJ2-2; 9 nucleotides agree with TRBD2. The CDR3 is 15 residues long. Germline V gene sequence: CDR1 KGHSH, CDR2 LQKENI. V shed 6 bases and J 1 base; nucleotides not matched to a gene: 3.

This clone was found a few times. The chain has TRBV30 and TRBJ2-3; 9 bases are a match to TRBD2. V shed 0 bases and J 6 bases; nucleotides not matched to a gene: 13. The length of the CDR3 is 17 residues. Germline V gene lookup returns CDR1 GTSNPN and CDR2 SVGIG (reference sequence). Here the CDR3 DNA reads TGTGCCTGGAGTGTAGCCCCTCGAAGCGGGAGGTCTGATACGCAGTATTTT. Translating it yields CAWSVAPRSGRSDTQYF. Drawing the rest from reference TRBV30 and TRBJ2-3, the complete variable domain is SQTIHQWPATLVQPVGSPLSLECTVEGTSNPNLYWYRQAAGRGLQLLFYSVGIGQISSEVPQNLSASRPQDRQFILSSKKLLLSDSGFYLCAWSVAPRSGRSDTQYFGPGTRLTVL.

This clone was detected only a few times. The chain is built from TRBV6-1 and TRBJ2-1; 12 positions agree with TRBD2. Germline V CDR1 and CDR2: MNHNS, SASEGT. V shed 7 bases and J 2 bases; nucleotides not matched to a gene: 3. The CDR3 covers 15 residues. CDR3 in DNA: TGTGCCAGCACCGGACTAGCGGGACCCTACAATGAGCAGTTCTTC. This sequence encodes CASTGLAGPYNEQFF.